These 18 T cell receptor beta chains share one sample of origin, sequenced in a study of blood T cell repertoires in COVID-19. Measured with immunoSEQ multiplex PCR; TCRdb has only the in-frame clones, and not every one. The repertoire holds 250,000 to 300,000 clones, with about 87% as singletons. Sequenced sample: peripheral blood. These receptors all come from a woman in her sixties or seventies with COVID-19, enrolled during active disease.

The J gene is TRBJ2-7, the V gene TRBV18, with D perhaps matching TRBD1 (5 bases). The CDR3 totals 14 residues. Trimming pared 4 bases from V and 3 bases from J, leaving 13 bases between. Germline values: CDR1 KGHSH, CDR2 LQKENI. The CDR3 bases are TGTGCCAGCTCACTGGACATCCTCAACTACGAGCAGTACTTC. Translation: CASSLDILNYEQYF.

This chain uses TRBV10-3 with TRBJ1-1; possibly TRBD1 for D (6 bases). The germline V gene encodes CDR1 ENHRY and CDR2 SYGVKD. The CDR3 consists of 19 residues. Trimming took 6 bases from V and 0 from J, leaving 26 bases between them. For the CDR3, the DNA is TGTGCCATCAGGACGACACAGGGAAGCGCAAAAAAACTGAACACTGAAGCTTTCTTT. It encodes CAIRTTQGSAKKLNTEAFF.

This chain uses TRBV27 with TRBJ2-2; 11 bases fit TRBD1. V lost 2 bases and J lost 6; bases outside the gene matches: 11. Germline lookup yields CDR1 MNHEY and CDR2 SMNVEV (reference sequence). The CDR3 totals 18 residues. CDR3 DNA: TGTGCCAGCAGTTTAAGGGTTCGGGGACAGGGGGTTGCCGGGGAGCTGTTTTTT. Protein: CASSLRVRGQGVAGELFF.

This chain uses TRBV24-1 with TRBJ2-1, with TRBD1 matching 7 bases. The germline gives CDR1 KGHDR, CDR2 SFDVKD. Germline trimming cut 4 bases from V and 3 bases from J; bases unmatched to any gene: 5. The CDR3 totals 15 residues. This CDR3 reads CATSETGDFYNEQFF. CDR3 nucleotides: TGTGCCACCAGTGAAACAGGGGATTTCTACAATGAGCAGTTCTTC.

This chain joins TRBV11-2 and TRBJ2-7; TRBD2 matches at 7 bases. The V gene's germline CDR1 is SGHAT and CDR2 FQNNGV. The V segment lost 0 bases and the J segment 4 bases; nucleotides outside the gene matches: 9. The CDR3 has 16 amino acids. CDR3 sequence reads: CASSLESASGQYEQYF. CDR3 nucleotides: TGTGCCAGCAGCTTAGAGTCGGCTAGCGGACAATACGAGCAGTACTTC. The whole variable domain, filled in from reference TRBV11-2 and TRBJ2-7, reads EAGVAQSPRYKIIEKRQSVAFWCNPISGHATLYWYQQILGQGPKLLIQFQNNGVVDDSQLPKDRFSAERLKGVDSTLKIQPAKLEDSAVYLCASSLESASGQYEQYFGPGTRLTVT.

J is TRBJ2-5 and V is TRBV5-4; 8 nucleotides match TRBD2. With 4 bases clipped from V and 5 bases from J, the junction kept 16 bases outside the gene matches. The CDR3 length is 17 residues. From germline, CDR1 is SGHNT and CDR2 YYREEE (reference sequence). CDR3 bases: TGTGCCAGCAGCGTCTTGGATGCGGGGGGCGTTGGGGAGACCCAGTACTTC. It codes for CASSVLDAGGVGETQYF. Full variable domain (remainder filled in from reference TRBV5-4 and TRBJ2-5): ETGVTQSPTHLIKTRGQQVTLRCSSQSGHNTVSWYQQALGQGPQFIFQYYREEENGRGNFPPRFSGLQFPNYSSELNVNALELDDSALYLCASSVLDAGGVGETQYFGPGTRLLVL.

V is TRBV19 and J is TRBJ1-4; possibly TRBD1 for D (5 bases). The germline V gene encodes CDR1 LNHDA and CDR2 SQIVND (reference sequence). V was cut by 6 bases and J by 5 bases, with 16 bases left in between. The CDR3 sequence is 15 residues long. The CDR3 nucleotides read TGTGCCAGTAGGGTGAATCAGGGATCAAATGAAAAACTGTTTTTT. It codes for CASRVNQGSNEKLFF. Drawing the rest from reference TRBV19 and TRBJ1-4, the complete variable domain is DGGITQSPKYLFRKEGQNVTLSCEQNLNHDAMYWYRQDPGQGLRLIYYSQIVNDFQKGDIAEGYSVSREKKESFPLTVTSAQKNPTAFYLCASRVNQGSNEKLFFGSGTQLSVL.

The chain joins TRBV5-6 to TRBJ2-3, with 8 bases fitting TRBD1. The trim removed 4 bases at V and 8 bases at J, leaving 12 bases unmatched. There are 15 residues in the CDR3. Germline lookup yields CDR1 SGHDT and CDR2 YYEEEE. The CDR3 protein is CASSTGQGPGVTQYF. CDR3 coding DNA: TGTGCCAGCAGCACCGGACAGGGACCAGGGGTTACGCAGTATTTT.

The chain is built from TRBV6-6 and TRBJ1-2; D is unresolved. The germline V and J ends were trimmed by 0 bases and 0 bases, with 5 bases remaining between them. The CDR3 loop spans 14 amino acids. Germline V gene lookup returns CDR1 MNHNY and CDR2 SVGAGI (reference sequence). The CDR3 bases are TGTGCCAGCAGTTACTCCGGGACTAACTATGGCTACACCTTC. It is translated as CASSYSGTNYGYTF.

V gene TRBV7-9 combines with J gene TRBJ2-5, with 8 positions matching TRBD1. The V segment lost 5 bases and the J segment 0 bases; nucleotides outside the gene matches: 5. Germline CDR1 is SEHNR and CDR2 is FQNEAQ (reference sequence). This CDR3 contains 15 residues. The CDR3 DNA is TGTGCCAGCAGCGTCGGACAGGGATACCAAGAGACCCAGTACTTC. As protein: CASSVGQGYQETQYF.

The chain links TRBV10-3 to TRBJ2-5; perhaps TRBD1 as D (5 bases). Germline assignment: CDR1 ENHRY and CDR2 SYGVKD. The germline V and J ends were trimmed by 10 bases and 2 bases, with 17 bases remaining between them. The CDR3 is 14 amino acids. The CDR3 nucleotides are TGTGCCACTCGTGCTTACAGGATGCAAGAGACCCAGTACTTC. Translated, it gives CATRAYRMQETQYF.

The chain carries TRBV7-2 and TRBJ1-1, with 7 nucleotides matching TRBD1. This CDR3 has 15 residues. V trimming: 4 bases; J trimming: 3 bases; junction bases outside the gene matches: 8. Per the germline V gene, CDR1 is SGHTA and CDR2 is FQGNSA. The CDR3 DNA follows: TGTGCCAGCAGCTCTGAACAGGGGATCTACACTGAAGCTTTCTTT. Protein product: CASSSEQGIYTEAFF.

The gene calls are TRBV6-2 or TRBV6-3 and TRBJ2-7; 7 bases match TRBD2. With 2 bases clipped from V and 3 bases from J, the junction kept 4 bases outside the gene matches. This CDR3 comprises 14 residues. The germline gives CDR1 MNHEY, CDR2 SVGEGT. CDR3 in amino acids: CASSYPRTSYEQYF. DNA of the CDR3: TGTGCCAGCAGTTACCCACGGACTAGCTACGAGCAGTACTTC.

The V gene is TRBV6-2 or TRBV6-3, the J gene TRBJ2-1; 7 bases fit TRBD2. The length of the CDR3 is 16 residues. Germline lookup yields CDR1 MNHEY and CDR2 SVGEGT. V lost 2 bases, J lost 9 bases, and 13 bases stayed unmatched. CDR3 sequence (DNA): TGTGCCAGCAGTTACCCGAGGACTAGTGGTGGTACTGAGCAGTTCTTC. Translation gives CASSYPRTSGGTEQFF.

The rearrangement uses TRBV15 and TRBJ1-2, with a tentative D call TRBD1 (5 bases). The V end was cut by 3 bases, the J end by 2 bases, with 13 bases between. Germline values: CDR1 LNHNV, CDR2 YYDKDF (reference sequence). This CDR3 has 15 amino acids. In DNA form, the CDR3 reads TGTGCCACCAGCAGGGGGCCTGATAGAAACTATGGCTACACCTTC. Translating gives CATSRGPDRNYGYTF.

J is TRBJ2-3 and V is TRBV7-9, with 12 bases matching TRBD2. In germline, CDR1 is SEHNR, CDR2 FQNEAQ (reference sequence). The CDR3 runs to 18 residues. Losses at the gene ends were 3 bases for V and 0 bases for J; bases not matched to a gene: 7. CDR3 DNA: TGTGCCAGCAGCTTGGGACTAGCGGGCGGGATTAGCACAGATACGCAGTATTTT. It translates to CASSLGLAGGISTDTQYF.

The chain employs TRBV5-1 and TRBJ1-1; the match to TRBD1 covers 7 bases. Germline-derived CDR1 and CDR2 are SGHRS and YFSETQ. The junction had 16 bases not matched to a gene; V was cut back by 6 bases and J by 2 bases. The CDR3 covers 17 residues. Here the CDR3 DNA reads TGCGCCAGCACCCACGGTGGGGTTCGAGGGGGCAACACTGAAGCTTTCTTT. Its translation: CASTHGGVRGGNTEAFF.

Written as DNA, the CDR3 is TGCGCCAGCAGCCCTGGACAGGGGGCCACTTTCGAGGGCTACACCTTC. Its protein is CASSPGQGATFEGYTF. The V call is TRBV5-1, the J call TRBJ1-2, with 11 bases fitting TRBD1. The V segment lost 4 bases and the J segment 8 bases; nucleotides outside the gene matches: 13. This CDR3 has 16 residues. Germline-derived CDR1 and CDR2 are SGHRS and YFSETQ.